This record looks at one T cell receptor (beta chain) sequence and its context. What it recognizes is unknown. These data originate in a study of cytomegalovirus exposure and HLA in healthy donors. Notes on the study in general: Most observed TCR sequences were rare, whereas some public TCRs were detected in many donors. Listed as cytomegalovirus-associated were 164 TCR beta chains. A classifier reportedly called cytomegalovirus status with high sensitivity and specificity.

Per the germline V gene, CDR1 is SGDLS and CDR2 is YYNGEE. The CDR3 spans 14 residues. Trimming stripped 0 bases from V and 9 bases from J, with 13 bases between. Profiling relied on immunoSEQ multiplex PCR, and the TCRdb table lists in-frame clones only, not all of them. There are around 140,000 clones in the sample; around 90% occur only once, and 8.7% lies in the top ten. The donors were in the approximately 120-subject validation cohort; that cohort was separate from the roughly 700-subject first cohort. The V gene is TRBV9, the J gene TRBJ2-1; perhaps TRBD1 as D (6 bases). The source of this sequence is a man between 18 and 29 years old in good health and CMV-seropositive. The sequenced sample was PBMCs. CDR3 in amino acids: CASSVGRVQGEQFF. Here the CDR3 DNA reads TGTGCCAGCAGCGTAGGCAGAGTACAGGGTGAGCAGTTCTTC.